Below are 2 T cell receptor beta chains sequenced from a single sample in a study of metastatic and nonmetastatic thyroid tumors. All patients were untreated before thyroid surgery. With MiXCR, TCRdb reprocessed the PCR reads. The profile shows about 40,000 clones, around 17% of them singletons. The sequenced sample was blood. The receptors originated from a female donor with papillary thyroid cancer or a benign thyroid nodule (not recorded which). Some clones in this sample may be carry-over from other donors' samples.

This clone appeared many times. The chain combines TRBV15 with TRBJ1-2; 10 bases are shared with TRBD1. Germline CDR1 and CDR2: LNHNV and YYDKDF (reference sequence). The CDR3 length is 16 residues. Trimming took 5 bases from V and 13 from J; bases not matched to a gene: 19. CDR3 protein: CATSGLVRDRGFSITF. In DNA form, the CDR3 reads TGTGCCACCAGCGGTCTCGTCCGGGACAGGGGTTTTTCTATCACCTTC.

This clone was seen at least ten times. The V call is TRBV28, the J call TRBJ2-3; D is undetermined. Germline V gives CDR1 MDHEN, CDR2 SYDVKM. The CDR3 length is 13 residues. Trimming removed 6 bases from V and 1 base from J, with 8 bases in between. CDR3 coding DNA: TGTGCCAGCAGCCGCCCAGGCACAGATACGCAGTATTTT. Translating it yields CASSRPGTDTQYF.